Sequencing of this T cell receptor (beta chain) was carried out in a study of T-cell reconstitution after alpha-beta-depleted transplantation in children (dated by TCRdb to about 2016). In terms of the full investigation: Using TCR repertoire profiling, the study quantitatively followed how T-cell immune reconstitution unfolded in children after TCRalphabeta/CD19-depleted allogeneic hematopoietic cell transplantation.

A remark on this clonotype: This clone's antigen is unknown. Base qualities are not provided; no much larger clone lies one nucleotide away.

The CDR3 starts with the cysteine, ends with the phenylalanine, and has 17 residues. Solely the CDR3 DNA is kept, with 51 bases framed from the first base. From the germline V gene (reference sequence), CDR1 is LGHDT and CDR2 is YNNKEL. Trimmed from V: 5 bases; trimmed from J: 0 bases; junction bases lacking a gene match: 12. Libraries came from PCR. The sequencer was an Illumina HiSeq 2500. TCR libraries were prepared with molecular barcoding, using unique molecular identifiers to normalize TCRbeta repertoire quantification. The public reads were run again by TCRdb, first through fastp at Q25 and then through MiXCR, and only productive beta chains were kept. All rows with the same CDR3 protein become a single entry with the most common DNA and genes. This sample lists about 72,000 distinct CDR3 sequences; roughly 6.6% were detected once. The top ten hold about 2.3% of the sample.

This specimen was PBMCs from the stem cell graft donor, taken from the stem cell graft. This sequence originates from a human donor who donated a stem cell graft to a child with acute lymphoblastic leukemia. This sequence uses TRBV3-1 and TRBJ1-1, with 7 middle bases fitting TRBD1. The bases are TGTGCCAGCAGCAAGGGGAGGGACAGCCTCATGAACACTGAAGCTTTCTTT. Its amino acids are CASSKGRDSLMNTEAFF.